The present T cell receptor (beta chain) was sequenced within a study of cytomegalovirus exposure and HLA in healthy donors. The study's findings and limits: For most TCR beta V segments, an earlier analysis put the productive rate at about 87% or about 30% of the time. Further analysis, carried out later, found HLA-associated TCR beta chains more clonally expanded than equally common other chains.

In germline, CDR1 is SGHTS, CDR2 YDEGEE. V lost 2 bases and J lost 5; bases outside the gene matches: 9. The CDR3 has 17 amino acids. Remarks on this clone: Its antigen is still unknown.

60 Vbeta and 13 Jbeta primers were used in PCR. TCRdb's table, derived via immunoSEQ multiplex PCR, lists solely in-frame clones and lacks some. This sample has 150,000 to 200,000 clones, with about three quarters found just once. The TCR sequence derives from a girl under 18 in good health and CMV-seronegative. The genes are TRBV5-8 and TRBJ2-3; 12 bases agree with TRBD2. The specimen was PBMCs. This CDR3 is CASSLGSSGGAKDTQYF. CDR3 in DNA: TGTGCCAGCAGCTTAGGATCTAGCGGGGGGGCTAAAGATACGCAGTATTTT.